The present T cell receptor (beta chain) was sequenced within a study of cytomegalovirus exposure and HLA in healthy donors. General study points: Among TCR sequences, most were rare, though some public TCRs appeared in many donors. The study recorded 164 TCR beta chains that were cytomegalovirus-associated.

Note on this clone: No antigen is known for it.

Generated by immunoSEQ multiplex PCR, the TCRdb table keeps only in-frame clones and is missing some. Seen here are approximately 170,000 clones, about 89% observed once, and the top ten hold approximately 2.9%. V trimming: 6 bases; J trimming: 0 bases; junction bases outside the gene matches: 6. This CDR3 has 18 amino acids. Germline V gene data show CDR1 as MNHEY and CDR2 as SMNVEV (reference sequence). The TCR comes from a woman under 30 in good health and CMV-seropositive. The V gene is TRBV27, the J gene TRBJ2-2; 14 nucleotides match TRBD2. What was sequenced was PBMCs. The DNA of the CDR3 is TGTGCCAGCAGCTGGACTAGCGGGGGGCTCGCGAACACCGGGGAGCTGTTTTTT. Translation gives CASSWTSGGLANTGELFF.